The clone carrying this T cell receptor (beta chain) was detected many times. Its antigen is unknown. The sample belongs to a study of blood T cells in healthy people across ages. Study results and limitations: Older age coincided with a roughly linear decline in TCR beta diversity per million T cells.

A second 7 to 11 cycle PCR used barcoded and J-beta primers. TCRdb ran MiXCR on the 5' RACE reads and lists one entry per CDR3 protein. The data contain approximately 810,000 distinct CDR3 sequences, 29% of them singletons. This CDR3 comprises 14 residues. Germline assignment: CDR1 LGHDT and CDR2 YNNKEL (reference sequence). V shed 0 bases and J shed 1 base, with 6 bases lying between them. This TCR was recovered from a woman at least 80 years old in good health. The material sequenced was blood. The J gene is TRBJ1-1, the V gene TRBV3-1; D is undetermined. CDR3 in amino acids: CASSQDGRNTEAFF. Here the CDR3 DNA reads TGTGCCAGCAGCCAAGATGGGCGGAACACTGAAGCTTTCTTT.